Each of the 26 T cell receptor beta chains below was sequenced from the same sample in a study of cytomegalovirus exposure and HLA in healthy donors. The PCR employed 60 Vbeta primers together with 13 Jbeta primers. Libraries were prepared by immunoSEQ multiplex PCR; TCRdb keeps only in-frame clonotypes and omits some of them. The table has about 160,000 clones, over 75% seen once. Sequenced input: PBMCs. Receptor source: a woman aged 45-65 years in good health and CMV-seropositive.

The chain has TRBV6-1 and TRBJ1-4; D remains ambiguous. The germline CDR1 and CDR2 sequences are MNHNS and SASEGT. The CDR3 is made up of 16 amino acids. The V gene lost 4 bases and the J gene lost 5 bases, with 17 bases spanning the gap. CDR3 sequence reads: CASSGRQATGNEKLFF. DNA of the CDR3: TGTGCCAGCAGTGGAAGACAAGCCACGGGAAATGAAAAACTGTTTTTT.

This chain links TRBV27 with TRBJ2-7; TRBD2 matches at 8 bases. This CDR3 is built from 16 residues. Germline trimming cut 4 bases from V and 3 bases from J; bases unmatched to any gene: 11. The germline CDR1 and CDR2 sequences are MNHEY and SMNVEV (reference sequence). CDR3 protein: CASSYLSGTRSYEQYF. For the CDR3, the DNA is TGTGCCAGCAGTTACCTCTCCGGGACTAGGAGCTACGAGCAGTACTTC.

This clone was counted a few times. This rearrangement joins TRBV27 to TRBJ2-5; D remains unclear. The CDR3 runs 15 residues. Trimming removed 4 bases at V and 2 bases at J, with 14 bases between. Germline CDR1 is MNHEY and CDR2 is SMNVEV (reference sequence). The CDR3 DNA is TGTGCCAGCAGTTCACTGGGTCAGGTACAAGAGACCCAGTACTTC. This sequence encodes CASSSLGQVQETQYF.

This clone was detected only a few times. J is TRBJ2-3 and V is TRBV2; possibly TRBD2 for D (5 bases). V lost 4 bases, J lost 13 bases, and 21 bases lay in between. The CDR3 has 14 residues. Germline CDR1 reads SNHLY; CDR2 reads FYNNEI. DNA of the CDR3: TGTGCCAGCAGTGTATCGGGGTTGGTCCAAGCGGAGTATTTT. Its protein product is CASSVSGLVQAEYF.

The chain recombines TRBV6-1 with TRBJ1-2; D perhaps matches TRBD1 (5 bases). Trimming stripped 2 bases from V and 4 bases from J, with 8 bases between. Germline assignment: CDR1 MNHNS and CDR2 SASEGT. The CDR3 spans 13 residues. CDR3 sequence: CASSESQGYGYTF. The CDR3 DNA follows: TGTGCCAGCAGTGAATCTCAGGGCTATGGCTACACCTTC.

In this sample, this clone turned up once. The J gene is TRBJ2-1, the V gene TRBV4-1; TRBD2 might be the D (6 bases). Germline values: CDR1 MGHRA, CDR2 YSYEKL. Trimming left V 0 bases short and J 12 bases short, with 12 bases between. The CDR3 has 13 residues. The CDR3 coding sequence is TGCGCCAGCAGCCAAGATTTGGAGGGAGGGCAGTTCTTC. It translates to CASSQDLEGGQFF.

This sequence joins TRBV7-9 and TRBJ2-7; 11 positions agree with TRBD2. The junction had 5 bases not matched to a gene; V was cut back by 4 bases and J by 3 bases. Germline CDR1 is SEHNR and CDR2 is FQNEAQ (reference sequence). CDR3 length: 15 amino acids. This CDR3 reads CASSSSSGGNYEQYF. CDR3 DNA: TGTGCCAGCAGCTCCTCTAGCGGGGGGAACTACGAGCAGTACTTC.

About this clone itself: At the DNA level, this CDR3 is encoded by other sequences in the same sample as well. Here the CDR3 DNA reads TGTGCCATCAGTAAGACAGGGGGTAACACTGAAGCTTTCTTT. This encodes CAISKTGGNTEAFF. This rearrangement joins TRBV10-3 to TRBJ1-1; 9 positions match TRBD1. Germline V CDR1 and CDR2: ENHRY, SYGVKD. CDR3 length: 14 residues. The J segment lost 2 bases and the V segment lost 5 bases, leaving 3 bases of the junction unmatched.

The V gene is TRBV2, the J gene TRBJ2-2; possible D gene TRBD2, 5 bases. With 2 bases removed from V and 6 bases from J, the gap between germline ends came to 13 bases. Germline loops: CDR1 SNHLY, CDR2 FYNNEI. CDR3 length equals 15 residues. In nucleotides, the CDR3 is TGTGCCAGCAGTGAAATGGGGAGCGTGCCCGGGGAGCTGTTTTTT. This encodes CASSEMGSVPGELFF.

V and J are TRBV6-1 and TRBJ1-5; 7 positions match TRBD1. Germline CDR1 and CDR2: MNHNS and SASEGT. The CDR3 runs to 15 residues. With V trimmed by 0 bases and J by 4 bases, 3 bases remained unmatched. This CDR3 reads CASSEAGTVNQPQHF. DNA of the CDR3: TGTGCCAGCAGTGAAGCTGGGACAGTTAATCAGCCCCAGCATTTT.

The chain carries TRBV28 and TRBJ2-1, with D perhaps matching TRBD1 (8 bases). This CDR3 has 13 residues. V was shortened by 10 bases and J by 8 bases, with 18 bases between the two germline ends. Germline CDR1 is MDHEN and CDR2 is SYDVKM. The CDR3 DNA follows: TGTGCCACCGACAGGGGAGGGGGCCATGAGCAGTTCTTC. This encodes CATDRGGGHEQFF.

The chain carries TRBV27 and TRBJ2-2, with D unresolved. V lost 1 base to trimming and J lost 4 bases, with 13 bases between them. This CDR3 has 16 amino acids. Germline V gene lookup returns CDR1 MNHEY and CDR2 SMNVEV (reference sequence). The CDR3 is CASSLFVGSTTGELFF. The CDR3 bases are TGTGCCAGCAGTTTATTTGTTGGCTCCACCACCGGGGAGCTGTTTTTT.

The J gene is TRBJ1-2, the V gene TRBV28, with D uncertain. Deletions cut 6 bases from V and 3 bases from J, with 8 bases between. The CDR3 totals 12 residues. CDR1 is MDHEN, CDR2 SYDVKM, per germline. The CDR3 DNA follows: TGTGCCAGCAGCCTCGGGGACTATGGCTACACCTTC. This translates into CASSLGDYGYTF.

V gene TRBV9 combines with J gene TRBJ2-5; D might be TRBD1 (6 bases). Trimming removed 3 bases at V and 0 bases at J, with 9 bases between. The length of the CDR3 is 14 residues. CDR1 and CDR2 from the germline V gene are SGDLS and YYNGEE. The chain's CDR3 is CASSDRDNQETQYF. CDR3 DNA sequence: TGTGCCAGCAGCGACCGGGACAACCAAGAGACCCAGTACTTC. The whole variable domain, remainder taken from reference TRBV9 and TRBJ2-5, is DSGVTQTPKHLITATGQRVTLRCSPRSGDLSVYWYQQSLDQGLQFLIQYYNGEERAKGNILERFSAQQFPDLHSELNLSSLELGDSALYFCASSDRDNQETQYFGPGTRLLVL.

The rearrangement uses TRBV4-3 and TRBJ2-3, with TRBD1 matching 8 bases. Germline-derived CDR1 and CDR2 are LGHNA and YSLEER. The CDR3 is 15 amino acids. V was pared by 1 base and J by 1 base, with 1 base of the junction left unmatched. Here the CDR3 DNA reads TGCGCCAGCAGCCAAGGGGGACAGGGCACAGATACGCAGTATTTT. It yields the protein CASSQGGQGTDTQYF.

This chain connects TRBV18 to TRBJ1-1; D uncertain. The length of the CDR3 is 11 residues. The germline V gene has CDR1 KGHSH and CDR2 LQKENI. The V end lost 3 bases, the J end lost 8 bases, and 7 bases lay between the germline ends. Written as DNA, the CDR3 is TGTGCCAGCTCACCTCAACGGGAAGCTTTCTTT. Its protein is CASSPQREAFF.

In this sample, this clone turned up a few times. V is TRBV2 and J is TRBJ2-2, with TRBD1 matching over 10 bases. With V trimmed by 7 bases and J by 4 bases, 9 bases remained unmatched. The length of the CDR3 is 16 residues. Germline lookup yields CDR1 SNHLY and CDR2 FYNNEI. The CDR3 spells CASTDRGPRGTGELFF. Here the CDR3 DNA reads TGTGCCAGCACTGACAGGGGGCCTCGGGGCACCGGGGAGCTGTTTTTT.

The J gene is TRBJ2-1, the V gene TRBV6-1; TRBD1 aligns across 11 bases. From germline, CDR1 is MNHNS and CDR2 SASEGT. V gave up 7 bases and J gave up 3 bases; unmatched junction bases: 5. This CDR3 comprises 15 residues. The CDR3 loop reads CASKTGTGGYNEQFF. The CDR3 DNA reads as TGTGCCAGCAAAACGGGGACAGGGGGCTACAATGAGCAGTTCTTC.

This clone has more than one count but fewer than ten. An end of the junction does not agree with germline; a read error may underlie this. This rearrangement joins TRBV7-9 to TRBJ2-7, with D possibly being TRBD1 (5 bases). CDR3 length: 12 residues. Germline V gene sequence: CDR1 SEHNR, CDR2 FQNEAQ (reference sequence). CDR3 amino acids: CASSLAGTGSDF. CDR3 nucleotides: TGTGCCAGCAGCTTAGCAGGTACAGGCTCCGACTTC.

CDR3 sequence reads: CASSRSVQGSGGEKLFF. CDR3 bases: TGCGCCAGCAGCCGATCAGTTCAGGGATCAGGGGGTGAAAAACTGTTTTTT. V and J are TRBV4-3 and TRBJ1-4, with 7 bases fitting TRBD1. The CDR3 loop spans 17 amino acids. The trim removed 4 bases at V and 7 bases at J, leaving 15 bases unmatched. The germline V gene has CDR1 LGHNA and CDR2 YSLEER.

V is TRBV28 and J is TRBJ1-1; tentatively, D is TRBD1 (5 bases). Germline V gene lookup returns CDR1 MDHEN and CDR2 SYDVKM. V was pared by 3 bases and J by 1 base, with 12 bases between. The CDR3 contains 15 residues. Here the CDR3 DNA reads TGTGCCAGCAGTTTCATTTCCACAGGGAACACTGAAGCTTTCTTT. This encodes CASSFISTGNTEAFF.

CDR3 protein: CASSQDRGSRVQPQHF. The CDR3 bases are TGCGCCAGCAGCCAAGATCGGGGGTCCAGGGTACAGCCCCAGCATTTT. The chain links TRBV4-1 to TRBJ1-5; possibly TRBD1 for D (5 bases). Trimming took 0 bases from V and 7 from J, leaving 16 bases between them. The germline CDR1 and CDR2 sequences are MGHRA and YSYEKL. The CDR3 extends over 16 amino acids.

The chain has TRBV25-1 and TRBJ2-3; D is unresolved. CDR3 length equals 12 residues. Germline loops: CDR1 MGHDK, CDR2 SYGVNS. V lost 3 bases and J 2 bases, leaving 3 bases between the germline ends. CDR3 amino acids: CASSDNTDTQYF. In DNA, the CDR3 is TGTGCCAGCAGTGACAACACAGATACGCAGTATTTT.

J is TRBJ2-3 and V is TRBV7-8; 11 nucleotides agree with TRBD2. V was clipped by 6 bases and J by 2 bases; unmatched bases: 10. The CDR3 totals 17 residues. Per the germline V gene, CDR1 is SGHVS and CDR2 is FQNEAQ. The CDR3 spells CASRERASGRYTDTQYF. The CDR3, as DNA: TGTGCCAGCAGGGAACGGGCTAGCGGGAGGTACACAGATACGCAGTATTTT.

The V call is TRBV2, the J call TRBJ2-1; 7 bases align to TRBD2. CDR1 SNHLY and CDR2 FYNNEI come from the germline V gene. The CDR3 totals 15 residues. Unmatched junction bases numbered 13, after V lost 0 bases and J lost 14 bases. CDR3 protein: CASSEAPTSADEEFF. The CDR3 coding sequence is TGTGCCAGCAGTGAAGCCCCCACTAGCGCGGATGAAGAGTTCTTC.

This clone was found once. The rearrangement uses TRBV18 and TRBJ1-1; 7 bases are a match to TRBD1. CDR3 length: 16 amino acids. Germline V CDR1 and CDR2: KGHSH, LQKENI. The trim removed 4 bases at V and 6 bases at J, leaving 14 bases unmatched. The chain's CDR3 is CASSHTFDREAAEAFF. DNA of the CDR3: TGTGCCAGCTCACACACCTTTGACAGGGAGGCGGCTGAAGCTTTCTTT. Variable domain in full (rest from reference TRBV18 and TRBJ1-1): NAGVMQNPRHLVRRRGQEARLRCSPMKGHSHVYWYRQLPEEGLKFMVYLQKENIIDESGMPKERFSAEFPKEGPSILRIQQVVRGDSAAYFCASSHTFDREAAEAFFGQGTRLTVV.